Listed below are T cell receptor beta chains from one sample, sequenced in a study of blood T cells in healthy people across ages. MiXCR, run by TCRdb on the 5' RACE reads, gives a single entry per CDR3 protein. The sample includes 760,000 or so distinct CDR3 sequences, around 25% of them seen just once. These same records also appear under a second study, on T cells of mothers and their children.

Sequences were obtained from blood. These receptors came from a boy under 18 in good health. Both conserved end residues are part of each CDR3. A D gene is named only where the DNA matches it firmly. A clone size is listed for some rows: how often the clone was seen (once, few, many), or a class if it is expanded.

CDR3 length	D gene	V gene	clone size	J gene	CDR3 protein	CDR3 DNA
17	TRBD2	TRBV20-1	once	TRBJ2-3	CSALGTSGGGSTDTQYF	TGCAGTGCTCTGGGGACTAGCGGGGGGGGGAGCACAGATACGCAGTATTTT
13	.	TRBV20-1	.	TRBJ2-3	CSVPDLVTGLQYF	TGCAGTGTCCCCGACCTCGTTACAGGATTACAGTATTTT
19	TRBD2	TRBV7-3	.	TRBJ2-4	CASSLTELAGFLAKNIQYF	TGTGCCAGCAGCTTAACCGAGCTAGCGGGATTTCTAGCCAAAAACATTCAGTACTTC
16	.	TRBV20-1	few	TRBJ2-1	CSARDPGLSSFNEQFF	TGCAGTGCTAGAGACCCGGGACTTAGCTCGTTCAATGAGCAGTTCTTC
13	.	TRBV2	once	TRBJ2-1	CARGGRRQGEQFF	TGTGCCAGAGGGGGGAGAAGACAGGGTGAGCAGTTCTTC
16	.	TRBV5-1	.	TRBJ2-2	CASSLPGGVNTGELFF	TGCGCCAGCAGCTTGCCCGGGGGCGTAAACACCGGGGAGCTGTTTTTT
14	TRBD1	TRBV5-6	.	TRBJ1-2	CASSPDRGLGGYTF	TGTGCCAGCAGCCCGGACAGGGGGCTTGGGGGCTACACCTTC
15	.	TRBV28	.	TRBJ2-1	CASSLRGLRDNEQFF	TGTGCCAGCAGTTTGCGTGGTTTGCGGGATAATGAGCAGTTCTTC
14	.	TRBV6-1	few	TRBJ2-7	CASIKPGVSYEQYF	TGTGCCAGCATCAAACCGGGGGTCTCCTACGAGCAGTACTTC
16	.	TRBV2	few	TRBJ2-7	CASSEAGPFTSYEQYF	TGTGCCAGCAGTGAAGCAGGGCCCTTTACCTCCTACGAGCAGTACTTC
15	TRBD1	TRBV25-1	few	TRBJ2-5	CASSDRQGAGKTQYF	TGTGCCAGCAGTGATCGACAGGGGGCTGGGAAGACCCAGTACTTC
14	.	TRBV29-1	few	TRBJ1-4	CSVVEGPTNEKLFF	TGCAGCGTCGTCGAAGGGCCAACTAATGAAAAACTGTTTTTT
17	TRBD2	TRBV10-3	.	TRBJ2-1	CAISAPSGGSSYNEQFF	TGTGCCATCAGTGCCCCTAGCGGGGGGAGCTCCTACAATGAGCAGTTCTTC
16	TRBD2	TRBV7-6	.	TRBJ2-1	CASSPQREGLFDEQFF	TGTGCCAGCAGCCCTCAGCGGGAGGGCCTATTTGATGAGCAGTTCTTC
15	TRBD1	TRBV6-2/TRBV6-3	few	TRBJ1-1	CASSPIQGMNTEAFF	TGTGCCAGCAGTCCGATACAGGGGATGAACACTGAAGCTTTCTTT
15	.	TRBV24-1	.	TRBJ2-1	CATSAPTVSYNEQFF	TGTGCCACCAGTGCCCCGACAGTATCCTACAATGAGCAGTTCTTC
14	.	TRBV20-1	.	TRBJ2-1	CSARRGANYNEQFF	TGCAGTGCCAGACGGGGGGCGAACTACAATGAGCAGTTCTTC
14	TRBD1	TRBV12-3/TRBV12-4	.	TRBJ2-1	CASIEGQSYNEQFF	TGTGCCAGCATCGAGGGACAGTCCTACAATGAGCAGTTCTTC
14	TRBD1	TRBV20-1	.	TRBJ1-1	CSAYVRDRETEAFF	TGCAGTGCTTATGTCCGGGACAGGGAGACTGAAGCTTTCTTT
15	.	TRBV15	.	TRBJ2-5	CATTLEKGTRETQYF	TGTGCCACCACCCTAGAGAAGGGGACACGGGAGACCCAGTACTTC
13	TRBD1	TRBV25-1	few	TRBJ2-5	CASSETGKETQYF	TGTGCCAGCAGTGAGACAGGGAAAGAGACCCAGTACTTC
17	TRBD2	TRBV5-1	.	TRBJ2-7	CASSLAGVSGSSYEQYF	TGCGCCAGCAGCTTGGCCGGGGTTAGCGGGAGTTCCTACGAGCAGTACTTC
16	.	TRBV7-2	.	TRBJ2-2	CASSFQKSGLHGELFF	TGTGCCAGCAGCTTTCAGAAGTCCGGACTTCACGGGGAGCTGTTTTTT
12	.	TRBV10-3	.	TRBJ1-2	CAISPRDGRYTF	TGTGCCATCAGCCCTAGAGACGGTCGCTACACCTTC
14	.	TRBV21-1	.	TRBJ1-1	CASSKAQGRTEAFF	TGTGCCAGCAGCAAAGCGCAGGGGCGCACTGAAGCTTTCTTT
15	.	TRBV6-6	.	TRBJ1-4	CASTGGLRYSEKLFF	TGTGCCAGCACCGGGGGGCTACGATATTCTGAAAAACTGTTTTTT
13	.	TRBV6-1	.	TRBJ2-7	CASSEWAGYEQYF	TGTGCCAGCAGTGAATGGGCGGGATACGAGCAGTACTTC
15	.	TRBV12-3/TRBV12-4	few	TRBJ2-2	CASSPTGFHTGELFF	TGTGCCAGCAGTCCGACAGGATTTCACACCGGGGAGCTGTTTTTT
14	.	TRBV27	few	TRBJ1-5	CASSLGWGGEPQHF	TGTGCCAGCAGTTTAGGTTGGGGAGGGGAGCCCCAGCATTTT
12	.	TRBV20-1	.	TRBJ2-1	CSARDLSGEQFF	TGCAGTGCTAGAGATTTAAGCGGAGAGCAGTTCTTC
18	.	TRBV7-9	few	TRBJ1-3	CASSLAGDRPSSGNTIYF	TGTGCCAGCAGCTTAGCAGGAGACAGGCCGAGCTCTGGAAACACCATATATTTT
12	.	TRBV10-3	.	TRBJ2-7	CAIWRGDNEQYF	TGTGCCATCTGGCGAGGGGACAACGAGCAGTACTTC
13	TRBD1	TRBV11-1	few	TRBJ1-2	CASSFWDRDGYTF	TGTGCCAGCAGCTTTTGGGACAGGGATGGCTACACCTTC
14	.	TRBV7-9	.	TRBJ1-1	CASSLRGEWTEAFF	TGTGCCAGCAGCTTACGGGGGGAATGGACTGAAGCTTTCTTT
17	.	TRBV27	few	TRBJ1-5	CASRAKLGGLANQPQHF	TGTGCCAGCAGAGCGAAGTTGGGGGGTCTAGCTAATCAGCCCCAGCATTTT
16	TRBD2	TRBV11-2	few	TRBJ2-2	CASSSGLAVPTGELFF	TGTGCCAGCAGCTCGGGACTAGCGGTTCCTACCGGGGAGCTGTTTTTT
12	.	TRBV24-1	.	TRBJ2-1	CATRGPWGEQFF	TGTGCCACCAGGGGGCCTTGGGGTGAGCAGTTCTTC
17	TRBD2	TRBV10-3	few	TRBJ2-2	CAISGTLAGGPIGEPFF	TGTGCCATCAGTGGCACACTAGCGGGAGGGCCTATCGGGGAGCCGTTTTTT
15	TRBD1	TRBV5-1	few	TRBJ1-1	CASSLTPGQGTEAFF	TGCGCCAGCAGCCTAACCCCGGGACAGGGAACTGAAGCTTTCTTT
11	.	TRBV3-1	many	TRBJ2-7	CASSRSYEQYF	TGTGCCAGCAGCCGTTCCTACGAGCAGTACTTC
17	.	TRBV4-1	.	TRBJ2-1	CASSQEWPGAYYNEQFF	TGCGCCAGCAGCCAAGAGTGGCCGGGGGCCTACTACAATGAGCAGTTCTTC
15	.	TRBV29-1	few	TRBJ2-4	CSVEEPGGAKNIQYF	TGCAGCGTTGAAGAGCCTGGTGGAGCCAAAAACATTCAGTACTTC
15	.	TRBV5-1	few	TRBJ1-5	CASSQEAGPYQPQHF	TGCGCCAGCAGCCAAGAGGCCGGCCCTTATCAGCCCCAGCATTTT